The rows below give T cell receptor beta chains drawn from one sample of a study of CD8+ T cells in alopecia areata. The protocol was immunoSEQ multiplex PCR, while the TCRdb copy is restricted to in-frame clones and leaves out a portion. The sample gives under 200,000 clones, less than 70% of which show up once; approximately 0.9% is in the top ten. Sequencing used CD4+ T cells sorted from blood, obtained at week 4, from a patient treated with tofacitinib. Source of these receptors: a human donor with alopecia areata. Both conserved end residues are part of each CDR3. D genes are given only for firm matches. Clone size is stated in some rows and not others, as once, few, many or a class when expanded.

cdr3_length j_call d_call v_call clone_size cdr3_nt cdr3_aa
12 TRBJ2-5 TRBD2 TRBV29-1 few TGCAGCGTCGGGACTAGTAGGGAGACCCAGTACTTC CSVGTSRETQYF
14 TRBJ2-7 TRBD1 TRBV9 - TGTGCCAGCAGCGTAGGGACAGGGGTCTACGAGCAGTACTTC CASSVGTGVYEQYF
14 TRBJ2-5 - TRBV6-5 - TGTGCCAGCAGTGAGGTGATGGACGGGGAGACCCAGTACTTC CASSEVMDGETQYF
10 TRBJ2-3 - TRBV29-1 - TGCAGCGTAGGGGCAGATACGCAGTATTTT CSVGADTQYF
13 TRBJ2-7 - TRBV6-5 - TGTGCCAGCAGCCTGGGGGCGGCGGGCGAGCAGTACTTC CASSLGAAGEQYF
15 TRBJ2-7 - TRBV4-1 - TGCGCCAGCAGCCCTCAGGGGACAAGAGCCTACGAGCAGTACTTC CASSPQGTRAYEQYF
15 TRBJ2-1 TRBD2 TRBV5-1 - TGCGCCAGCAGCTTGGGACTAGCGGACAACAATGAGCAGTTCTTC CASSLGLADNNEQFF
15 TRBJ1-2 TRBD1 TRBV10-3 - TGTGCCATCAGTGAGTCGGGCGGACAGGGGTATGGCTACACCTTC CAISESGGQGYGYTF
14 TRBJ2-7 TRBD1 TRBV30 - TGTGCCTGGAGTCCCGGGACAGGCCTGTACGAGCAGTACTTC CAWSPGTGLYEQYF
13 TRBJ1-1 - TRBV4-2 - TGTGCCAGCAGCCAAGATCGGGAATATGAAGCTTTCTTT CASSQDREYEAFF
14 TRBJ2-5 TRBD2 TRBV29-1 - TGCAGCGTCGCCGACTGGGGACTAGCGGAGACCCAGTACTTC CSVADWGLAETQYF
16 TRBJ2-5 - TRBV11-2 few TGTGCCAGCAGTTCCTCGGCTCCTCGGAGGGTAGAGACCCAGTACTTC CASSSSAPRRVETQYF
14 TRBJ2-3 TRBD2 TRBV30 few TGTGCCTGGACTAGCGGGTTCCGCACAGATACGCAGTATTTT CAWTSGFRTDTQYF
14 TRBJ2-1 - TRBV30 - TGTGCCTGGAGTGAAATTAGCCTCTACAATGAGCAGTTCTTC CAWSEISLYNEQFF
15 TRBJ1-5 - TRBV30 - TGTGCCTGGAGTGTACTCGGGACCGGGGATCAGCCCCAGCATTTT CAWSVLGTGDQPQHF
13 TRBJ2-7 - TRBV30 - TGTGCCTGGGAACCGGGATCCTGGGGCGAGCAGTACTTC CAWEPGSWGEQYF
12 TRBJ2-5 TRBD2 TRBV30 - TGTGCCTTCGGGACTAGCGTTAAGACCCAGTACTTC CAFGTSVKTQYF
11 TRBJ2-4 - TRBV19 few TGTGCCAGCGCCTCCGGGGACGTTCAGTACTTC CASASGDVQYF
14 TRBJ2-7 - TRBV15 - TGTGCCACCAGCGCGGACCGGGGCTCCTACGAGCAGTACTTC CATSADRGSYEQYF
13 TRBJ2-5 - TRBV29-1 once TGCAGCGTTGATTCGACGGACCGGGAGACCCAGTACTTC CSVDSTDRETQYF
13 TRBJ1-6 - TRBV30 - TGTGCCTGGAACCAGGGCACCGTTTCACCCCTCCACTTT CAWNQGTVSPLHF
11 TRBJ2-7 - TRBV29-1 once TGCAGCGTTGCGATCCTCTACGAGCAGTACTTC CSVAILYEQYF
14 TRBJ2-3 TRBD1 TRBV13 - TGTGCCAGCAGCACTCCGACAGGGGCGGATACGCAGTATTTT CASSTPTGADTQYF
14 TRBJ1-2 - TRBV30 - TGTGCCTGGAGTGTAGCAGGGCTAAGCTATGGCTACACCTTC CAWSVAGLSYGYTF
14 TRBJ2-5 - TRBV7-2 - TGTGCCAGCAGTCAAGCCTCGGGGAGAGAGACCCAGTACTTC CASSQASGRETQYF
17 TRBJ2-7 - TRBV7-2 - TGTGCCAGCAGCTTATTGGTCCTAGGCATCCTCAGCTACGAGCAGTACTTC CASSLLVLGILSYEQYF
15 TRBJ1-1 TRBD1 TRBV30 - TGTGCCTGGAGCCCTAACGGACAGGGATGGGCTGAAGCTTTCTTT CAWSPNGQGWAEAFF
13 TRBJ2-2 - TRBV30 - TGTGCCTGGAGTTATAACAGGCGCGGGGAGCTGTTTTTT CAWSYNRRGELFF
13 TRBJ2-1 - TRBV29-1 few TGCAGCGTGGCCCTTCGTGCGGAGGGTGAGCAGTTCTTC CSVALRAEGEQFF
15 TRBJ1-2 TRBD1 TRBV7-8 - TGTGCCAGCAGCTTCCGACAGGGGCCCACGGGAGGCTACACCTTC CASSFRQGPTGGYTF
14 TRBJ2-5 - TRBV5-1 - TGCGCCAGCAGCGTCCAGGGTGGGGGAGAGACCCAGTACTTC CASSVQGGGETQYF
15 TRBJ1-1 TRBD1 TRBV29-1 - TGCAGCGTTGCTCCCAGACAGACAGGGGGCACTGAAGCTTTCTTT CSVAPRQTGGTEAFF
12 TRBJ2-5 - TRBV29-1 - TGCAGCGTTGATTGTCAGCAAGAGACCCAGTACTTC CSVDCQQETQYF
11 TRBJ2-7 - TRBV7-2 few TGTGCCAGCAGCGGTACGTACGAGCAGTACTTC CASSGTYEQYF
14 TRBJ2-1 - TRBV7-6 - TGTGCCAGCAGCTTAGGGCCTAGTGGCGATGAGCAGTTCTTC CASSLGPSGDEQFF
12 TRBJ1-4 - TRBV29-1 - TGCAGCGCATCCGGACAGAGGGAAAAACTGTTTTTT CSASGQREKLFF
14 TRBJ2-7 - TRBV5-1 - TGCGCCAGCAGCCTGGAGGTCCGGAGTTACGAGCAGTACTTC CASSLEVRSYEQYF
16 TRBJ1-5 TRBD1 TRBV25-1 - TGTGCCAGCAGTGGACCGGGACAGATTAGCAATCAGCCCCAGCATTTT CASSGPGQISNQPQHF
15 TRBJ1-1 - TRBV27 - TGTGCCAGCAGTATCGCCAGGTCGGCTAACACTGAAGCTTTCTTT CASSIARSANTEAFF
17 TRBJ1-3 TRBD1 TRBV30 - TGTGCCTGGAGTGCTCCGGGACAGGGGTATTCTGGAAACACCATATATTTT CAWSAPGQGYSGNTIYF
17 TRBJ2-4 TRBD1 TRBV23-1 - TGCGCCAGCAGTCAGAAAGTGACAGGGCTAGCCAAAAACATTCAGTACTTC CASSQKVTGLAKNIQYF
12 TRBJ2-7 - TRBV29-1 few TGCAGCGTTATCGCCGAGACCTACGAGCAGTACTTC CSVIAETYEQYF
13 TRBJ1-4 - TRBV18 - TGTGCCAGCTCACCAAACCTCGGCGAAAAACTGTTTTTT CASSPNLGEKLFF
15 TRBJ2-6 - TRBV30 - TGTGCCTGGAGTGTGGACCTCTCTGGGGCCAACGTCCTGACTTTC CAWSVDLSGANVLTF
14 TRBJ1-2 - TRBV9 - TGTGCCAGCAGCGTAGCGACAGGCAACTATGGCTACACCTTC CASSVATGNYGYTF
14 TRBJ2-3 TRBD1 TRBV19 - TGTGCCAGTAGGGACAGGGCCCAGGTGGATACGCAGTATTTT CASRDRAQVDTQYF
13 TRBJ2-5 TRBD2 TRBV29-1 - TGCAGCGTTGAGGTGGGGGGGGAACAGACCCAGTACTTC CSVEVGGEQTQYF